Here is one T cell receptor beta chain with its context. Only in-frame clones appear in the TCRdb table, and some are missing; sequencing was by immunoSEQ multiplex PCR. The table records around 140,000 clones, around 87% of them present only once. This record belongs to a study of blood T cell repertoires in COVID-19. V was shortened by 0 bases and J by 7 bases, with 16 bases between the two germline ends. Germline loops: CDR1 SNHLY, CDR2 FYNNEI. CDR3 length: 16 residues. The TCR originated in a man aged 50-60 years with active COVID-19. This chain joins TRBV2 and TRBJ1-5; D is perhaps TRBD1 (5 bases). Sequencing was done on a sample of peripheral blood. CDR3 sequence (DNA): TGTGCCAGCAGTGAAGCTTCCGGAAGGGGCCCCCAGCCCCAGCATTTT. Protein sequence: CASSEASGRGPQPQHF. The variable domain in full, with the rest retrieved from reference TRBV2 and TRBJ1-5, is EPEVTQTPSHQVTQMGQEVILRCVPISNHLYFYWYRQILGQKVEFLVSFYNNEISEKSEIFDDQFSVERPDGSNFTLKIRSTKLEDSAMYFCASSEASGRGPQPQHFGDGTRLSIL.